Below, 14 T cell receptor beta chains from the same sample are listed, as sequenced in a study of CD8 T cells in ankylosing spondylitis (dated by TCRdb to about 2017). Libraries came from 5' RACE. The sequencer was an Illumina HiSeq 2500. TCRdb reanalyzed the raw reads on its own, using fastp at Q25 for trimming and MiXCR for clone calling, and kept in-frame beta chains. CDR3 protein sequences are deduplicated, and each keeps its most common genes and DNA. A total of approximately 100,000 distinct CDR3 sequences appear in this sample, about 8% of them only once. The ten largest account for about a tenth of the sample. The sample comprised blood, either unsorted or a sorted T cell fraction (not recorded which). The receptors stem from a male donor with ankylosing spondylitis or in good health (not recorded which).

This clonotype was counted ten times or more. CDR3 protein: CASSVGSGNTGELFF. Here the CDR3 DNA reads TGTGCCAGCAGCGTAGGGTCGGGGAACACCGGGGAGCTGTTTTTT. This chain joins TRBV9 and TRBJ2-2, with no clear D. Germline V CDR1 and CDR2: SGDLS, YYNGEE. The V gene lost 0 bases and the J gene lost 1 base, with 7 bases spanning the gap. This CDR3 spans 15 amino acids.

The chain links TRBV7-9 to TRBJ1-2, with unresolved D. The V gene's germline CDR1 is SEHNR and CDR2 FQNEAQ (reference sequence). Trimming cost V 3 bases and J 8 bases, with 13 bases left between them. There are 13 residues in the CDR3. The CDR3 here is CASSLVGSGGYTF. CDR3 nucleotide sequence: TGTGCCAGCAGCTTGGTTGGGTCGGGCGGCTACACCTTC.

A note on this clonotype: This may be a read error: a much more frequent sequence differs by one nucleotide. The chain couples TRBV7-2 to TRBJ1-4; D is ambiguous. Trimming pared 2 bases from V and 3 bases from J, leaving 16 bases between. Germline CDR1 and CDR2: SGHTA and FQGNSA. The CDR3 runs 17 residues. This CDR3 reads CASSLTGSHPANEKLFF. For the CDR3, the DNA is TGTGCCAGCAGCTTAACCGGAAGCCATCCGGCTAATGAAAAACTGTTTTTT.

This clonotype was seen just once. The rearrangement links TRBV7-2 to TRBJ2-6, with a possible D match to TRBD1 (5 bases). From germline, CDR1 is SGHTA and CDR2 FQGNSA. The CDR3 has 17 residues. Trimming took 5 bases from V and 4 from J, leaving 18 bases between them. The CDR3 DNA is TGTGCCAGCAGCGCAGGTCAACGACAGACAGGGGCCAACGTCCTGACTTTC. It is translated as CASSAGQRQTGANVLTF.

This clonotype was observed many times. The chain is built from TRBV6-5 and TRBJ1-6, with D tentatively TRBD1 (5 bases). V lost 4 bases, J lost 7 bases, and 8 bases lay in between. The CDR3 extends over 13 amino acids. Germline-derived CDR1 and CDR2 are MNHEY and SVGAGI. CDR3 nucleotides: TGTGCCAGCAGTTCGACAGTCAATTCACCCCTCCACTTT. Translating it yields CASSSTVNSPLHF.

There are many counts of this clonotype. The chain has TRBV6-4 and TRBJ2-1; perhaps TRBD1 as D (5 bases). Germline assignment: CDR1 MRHNA and CDR2 SNTAGT. There are 15 residues in the CDR3. V lost 2 bases, J lost 1 base, and 9 bases lay in between. The CDR3 sequence is CASSDTRESYNEQFF. CDR3 in DNA: TGTGCCAGCAGTGACACCAGGGAATCCTACAATGAGCAGTTCTTC.

As regards this clonotype: A much larger clone is a single base away; this may be a read error. The chain employs TRBV7-2 and TRBJ2-4; unclear D gene. CDR1 is SGHTA, CDR2 FQGNSA, per germline. This CDR3 has 12 amino acids. V was pared by 1 base and J by 11 bases, with 9 bases between. CDR3 sequence (DNA): TGTGCCAGCAGCTTAGAGGTTGGACTTCAGTACTTC. Its protein is CASSLEVGLQYF. Drawing the rest from reference TRBV7-2 and TRBJ2-4, the complete variable domain is GAGVSQSPSNKVTEKGKDVELRCDPISGHTALYWYRQSLGQGLEFLIYFQGNSAPDKSGLPSDRFSAERTGGSVSTLTIQRTQQEDSAVYLCASSLEVGLQYFGAGTRLSVL.

On this clonotype itself: It may be a read error: a sequence one base away is much more abundant. The CDR3 does not close with the conserved phenylalanine or tryptophan, likely indicating a read error. The chain employs TRBV18 and TRBJ2-1; D is uncertain. From germline, CDR1 is KGHSH and CDR2 LQKENI. Between the trimmed V and J ends, which lost 0 bases and 0 bases, there was a span of 3 bases. The CDR3 loop spans 14 amino acids. CDR3 amino acids: CASSPPISYNEQFI. The DNA for the CDR3 is TGTGCCAGCTCACCACCAATCTCCTACAATGAGCAGTTCATC.

As concerns this clonotype: Being one base from a much bigger clone, this may be a read error. J is TRBJ1-1 and V is TRBV5-6; D gene uncertain. The CDR3 loop spans 16 amino acids. Germline V gene data show CDR1 as SGHDT and CDR2 as YYEEEE. The CDR3 sequence: CASSFGDGMGRTAAFF. The CDR3 coding sequence is TGTGCCAGCAGCTTCGGAGATGGCATGGGGAGGACTGCAGCTTTCTTT.

This clonotype occurred many times. V usage is TRBV5-1 and J usage is TRBJ2-7; 12 nucleotides align to TRBD2. The V and J ends lost 4 bases and 3 bases, in that order; junction bases with no gene match: 11. The CDR3 length is 17 residues. Germline V gene sequence: CDR1 SGHRS, CDR2 YFSETQ. The CDR3 DNA sequence: TGCGCCAGCAGCGGTGGACTAGCGGGACATAAGTTCTACGAGCAGTACTTC. This sequence encodes CASSGGLAGHKFYEQYF.

This clonotype was found many times. V usage is TRBV20-1 and J usage is TRBJ2-3, with 10 nucleotides matching TRBD2. The V segment lost 0 bases and the J segment 4 bases; nucleotides outside the gene matches: 7. Germline V gene data show CDR1 as DFQATT and CDR2 as SNEGSKA (reference sequence). There are 16 residues in the CDR3. Written as DNA, the CDR3 is TGCAGTGCTAGAGATTTGAGCGGGAGGGGGTCAGATACGCAGTATTTT. It translates to CSARDLSGRGSDTQYF.

This sequence joins TRBV7-2 and TRBJ2-7; D call uncertain. The germline gives CDR1 SGHTA, CDR2 FQGNSA. Trimming pared 4 bases from V and 2 bases from J, leaving 15 bases between. CDR3 length equals 15 residues. The CDR3 is CASSSAVEYTYEQYF. The CDR3 nucleotides read TGTGCCAGCAGCTCCGCGGTTGAGTACACCTACGAGCAGTACTTC.

This clonotype has at least ten counts. The J gene is TRBJ2-1, the V gene TRBV18; D unclear. Germline values: CDR1 KGHSH, CDR2 LQKENI. V lost 2 bases to trimming and J lost 6 bases, with 8 bases between them. This CDR3 has 13 amino acids. The CDR3 coding sequence is TGTGCCAGCTCACCATCTGTGCCCAATGAGCAGTTCTTC. This codes for CASSPSVPNEQFF.

The rearrangement joins TRBV7-9 to TRBJ2-5, with 8 bases that match TRBD1. V lost 4 bases and J lost 2; bases outside the gene matches: 12. CDR1 is SEHNR, CDR2 FQNEAQ, per germline (reference sequence). This CDR3 spans 17 amino acids. The CDR3 DNA is TGTGCCAGCAGCTCAAAGGGGACAGGTGGTACTCAAGAGACCCAGTACTTC. Protein product: CASSSKGTGGTQETQYF.